The source of this T cell receptor beta chain is a study of preoperative IRX-2 immunotherapy in early breast cancer. TCRdb keeps only in-frame clones here, not all; method: immunoSEQ multiplex PCR. Among roughly 57,000 clones listed, roughly 95% were seen once. Germline V gene sequence: CDR1 SGHTA, CDR2 FQGTGA. V was shortened by 1 base and J by 5 bases, with 14 bases between the two germline ends. The CDR3 length is 15 residues. The sample's treatment: preoperative locoregional IRX-2 cytokine immunotherapy. Patients received preoperative, locoregional IRX-2 cytokine immunotherapy in a phase Ib study.

The TCR originated in a human donor with breast cancer. This chain links TRBV7-3 with TRBJ2-5, with D hard to call. The specimen was obtained from a patient treated with IRX-2 immunotherapy. CDR3 loop: CASSLIGSREETQYF. The CDR3, as DNA: TGTGCCAGCAGCTTAATAGGTTCCCGAGAGGAGACCCAGTACTTC.